These 23 T cell receptor beta chains share one sample of origin, sequenced in a study of neoadjuvant nivolumab and ipilimumab in lung cancer. Data came from immunoSEQ multiplex PCR; TCRdb stores just in-frame clones and leaves some out. Of 10,000 to 15,000 clones in the sample, around two thirds were seen once. Sample: peripheral blood, taken after neoadjuvant nivolumab, alone or with ipilimumab, at or shortly before surgery. These receptors originate from an adult with non-small cell lung cancer.

This clone occurred a few times. V usage is TRBV6-4 and J usage is TRBJ2-2; tentatively, D is TRBD1 (6 bases). Trimming left V 6 bases short and J 5 bases short, with 13 bases between. The CDR3 length is 14 residues. Germline assignment: CDR1 MRHNA and CDR2 SNTAGT. The CDR3 reads CASRAQGGTGELFF. For the CDR3, the DNA is TGTGCCAGCAGGGCCCAAGGGGGTACCGGGGAGCTGTTTTTT.

As for this clone: A read error may account for a junction end that differs from germline. This rearrangement joins TRBV11-1 to TRBJ2-1; the D is unclear. The CDR3 runs to 10 residues. The germline V gene encodes CDR1 SGHAT and CDR2 FQDESV (reference sequence). The CDR3 here is CASSYHEQFF. DNA of the CDR3: TGTGCCAGCAGCTACCATGAGCAGTTCTTC.

The chain combines TRBV18 with TRBJ1-2; TRBD1 matches 7 bases. Germline CDR1 KGHSH, CDR2 LQKENI. The CDR3 is 14 residues long. With 3 bases clipped from V and 6 bases from J, the junction kept 7 bases outside the gene matches. The CDR3 protein is CASSPGQGENGYTF. The CDR3 DNA is TGTGCCAGCTCACCGGGGCAGGGGGAGAATGGCTACACCTTC. Complete variable domain (other parts from reference TRBV18 and TRBJ1-2): NAGVMQNPRHLVRRRGQEARLRCSPMKGHSHVYWYRQLPEEGLKFMVYLQKENIIDESGMPKERFSAEFPKEGPSILRIQQVVRGDSAAYFCASSPGQGENGYTFGSGTRLTVV.

There are a few counts of this clone. The chain employs TRBV4-1 and TRBJ2-5; the D gene is possibly TRBD2 (5 bases). The CDR3 length is 15 residues. Between the trimmed V and J ends, which lost 1 base and 5 bases, there was a span of 14 bases. The germline CDR1 and CDR2 sequences are MGHRA and YSYEKL. CDR3 bases: TGCGCCAGCAGCCAAGTGGGGAGAGGGATCGAGACCCAGTACTTC. Its protein product is CASSQVGRGIETQYF.

The chain recombines TRBV18 with TRBJ1-2; weak D call: TRBD1 (6 bases). V was shortened by 5 bases and J by 7 bases, with 14 bases between the two germline ends. The CDR3 contains 13 residues. CDR1 and CDR2 (germline): KGHSH, LQKENI. The CDR3 DNA follows: TGTGCCAGCTCAAACAGGGAGTCTGGTGGCTACACCTTC. It yields the protein CASSNRESGGYTF.

The chain couples TRBV7-9 to TRBJ2-3, with 8 bases identical to TRBD2. The CDR3 is made up of 16 amino acids. Per the germline V gene, CDR1 is SEHNR and CDR2 is FQNEAQ (reference sequence). Trimming at V came to 3 bases and at J to 3 bases, leaving 8 bases not matched to a gene. The CDR3 DNA reads as TGTGCCAGCAGCTTGATAAGCGGGAGTAGTACAGATACGCAGTATTTT. It is translated as CASSLISGSSTDTQYF.

The rearrangement links TRBV7-6 to TRBJ2-1, with TRBD2 as a possible D gene (5 bases). There are 15 residues in the CDR3. Trimming removed 7 bases from V and 5 bases from J, with 18 bases in between. In germline, CDR1 is SGHVS, CDR2 FNYEAQ. The CDR3 loop is CASTKRGSDHNEQFF. In nucleotides, the CDR3 is TGTGCCAGCACCAAACGGGGTAGCGACCACAATGAGCAGTTCTTC.

V usage is TRBV7-9 and J usage is TRBJ2-5; TRBD1 might be the D (6 bases). Trimming shortened V by 5 bases and J by 2 bases, and 15 bases separated the two germline ends. The CDR3 has 15 residues. Germline V lookup: CDR1 SEHNR, CDR2 FQNEAQ (reference sequence). This CDR3 reads CASSVQGHPQETQYF. The CDR3 bases are TGTGCCAGCAGCGTCCAGGGACACCCTCAAGAGACCCAGTACTTC. Variable domain in full (rest from reference TRBV7-9 and TRBJ2-5): DTGVSQNPRHKITKRGQNVTFRCDPISEHNRLYWYRQTLGQGPEFLTYFQNEAQLEKSRLLSDRFSAERPKGSFSTLEIQRTEQGDSAMYLCASSVQGHPQETQYFGPGTRLLVL.

This chain connects TRBV5-1 to TRBJ1-1, with TRBD1 as a possible D gene (6 bases). Germline V CDR1 and CDR2: SGHRS, YFSETQ. V lost 3 bases and J 4 bases, leaving 13 bases between the germline ends. This CDR3 is 14 amino acids long. CDR3 residues: CASSSMTGATEAFF. CDR3 nucleotide sequence: TGCGCCAGCAGCTCTATGACAGGAGCCACTGAAGCTTTCTTT.

The rearrangement joins TRBV5-5 to TRBJ2-7; unclear D gene. The germline V gene encodes CDR1 SGHKS and CDR2 YYEKEE (reference sequence). This CDR3 has 14 residues. V lost 1 base to trimming and J lost 2 bases, with 10 bases between them. CDR3 sequence (DNA): TGTGCCAGCAGCTTGTCGAAAGTTGCCTACGAGCAGTACTTC. It is translated as CASSLSKVAYEQYF. The full variable domain, rest sourced from reference TRBV5-5 and TRBJ2-7, is DAGVTQSPTHLIKTRGQQVTLRCSPISGHKSVSWYQQVLGQGPQFIFQYYEKEERGRGNFPDRFSARQFPNYSSELNVNALLLGDSALYLCASSLSKVAYEQYFGPGTRLTVT.

The J gene is TRBJ1-2, the V gene TRBV7-9; D remains ambiguous. Trimming cost V 2 bases and J 1 base, with 11 bases left between them. Germline loops: CDR1 SEHNR, CDR2 FQNEAQ (reference sequence). The CDR3 runs 15 residues. The CDR3 DNA reads as TGTGCCAGCAGCTTAACCGCTGGGAGTAACTATGGCTACACCTTC. The encoded protein is CASSLTAGSNYGYTF.

The J gene is TRBJ1-5, the V gene TRBV4-1; D is undetermined. Between the trimmed V and J ends, which lost 3 bases and 5 bases, there was a span of 8 bases. The germline V gene encodes CDR1 MGHRA and CDR2 YSYEKL. The CDR3 is made up of 13 amino acids. CDR3 loop: CASSQDSYQPQHF. The CDR3 region has the DNA TGCGCCAGCAGCCAGGACTCATATCAGCCCCAGCATTTT.

A single count supports this clone. The V gene is TRBV7-9, the J gene TRBJ2-1; 9 bases are a match to TRBD1. This CDR3 comprises 15 residues. J was trimmed by 7 bases and V by 5 bases; bases with no gene match: 9. Looked up from germline, CDR1 is SEHNR and CDR2 is FQNEAQ (reference sequence). This chain's CDR3 is CASSPGQGTTNEQFF. Written as DNA, the CDR3 is TGTGCCAGCAGCCCGGGACAGGGAACAACGAATGAGCAGTTCTTC.

In its sample, this clone was seen once. The chain joins TRBV4-1 to TRBJ1-2; maybe TRBD1 (5 bases). With 0 bases removed from V and 7 bases from J, the gap between germline ends came to 15 bases. Looked up from germline, CDR1 is MGHRA and CDR2 is YSYEKL. The CDR3 extends over 15 amino acids. The CDR3 nucleotides are TGCGCCAGCAGCCAAGAGACGGGGCTATCTAGTGGCTACACCTTC. This sequence encodes CASSQETGLSSGYTF.

The CDR3 spells CASSNQDRGWTGYTF. The CDR3 nucleotides read TGTGCCAGCAGCAATCAAGACAGGGGTTGGACTGGCTACACCTTC. The J gene is TRBJ1-2, the V gene TRBV5-5; 8 positions agree with TRBD1. Germline trimming cut 4 bases from V and 7 bases from J; bases unmatched to any gene: 12. The CDR3 is 15 amino acids. Germline V gene lookup returns CDR1 SGHKS and CDR2 YYEKEE (reference sequence).

In this sample, this clone turned up a few times. This chain links TRBV11-2 with TRBJ2-7, with D possibly being TRBD2 (5 bases). Trimming left V 5 bases short and J 4 bases short, with 6 bases between. This CDR3 has 11 amino acids. Per germline, CDR1 SGHAT and CDR2 FQNNGV. Written as DNA, the CDR3 is TGTGCCAGCAGCAGAGGGTACGAGCAGTACTTC. It translates to CASSRGYEQYF.

V usage is TRBV7-2 and J usage is TRBJ1-2; 8 positions agree with TRBD1. V shed 5 bases and J 4 bases; nucleotides not matched to a gene: 3. This CDR3 region has 13 residues. CDR1 and CDR2 (germline): SGHTA, FQGNSA. As DNA, the CDR3 is TGTGCCAGCAGCCCGGACAGGGTCTATGGCTACACCTTC. It codes for CASSPDRVYGYTF.

V is TRBV5-1 and J is TRBJ2-7; D may be TRBD1 (5 bases). The V and J ends lost 0 bases and 6 bases respectively, with 16 bases between them. Germline CDR1 and CDR2: SGHRS and YFSETQ. The CDR3 consists of 15 residues. As DNA, the CDR3 is TGCGCCAGCAGCTTGGTGACATCTGGCCAGGGCGAGCAGTACTTC. Encoded protein: CASSLVTSGQGEQYF.

This chain links TRBV25-1 with TRBJ2-7; 8 bases are a match to TRBD2. Looked up from germline, CDR1 is MGHDK and CDR2 is SYGVNS. V lost 7 bases to trimming and J lost 10 bases; unmatched junction nucleotides: 6. The CDR3 covers 11 residues. CDR3 nucleotides: TGTGCCAGCACTAGCGGGCCGTATCAGTACTTC. This translates into CASTSGPYQYF.

The J gene is TRBJ2-7, the V gene TRBV7-2, with D possibly TRBD1 on 6 matching bases. The germline gives CDR1 SGHTA, CDR2 FQGNSA. There are 14 residues in the CDR3. V was cut by 4 bases and J by 3 bases, with 13 bases left in between. The CDR3 DNA reads as TGTGCCAGCAGCTACGACAGGACGCTCTACGAGCAGTACTTC. Its translation: CASSYDRTLYEQYF.

This chain links TRBV18 with TRBJ2-6; 7 nucleotides match TRBD1. This CDR3 spans 16 amino acids. Germline CDR1 KGHSH, CDR2 LQKENI. V lost 5 bases to trimming and J lost 1 base; unmatched junction nucleotides: 5. CDR3 DNA: TGTGCCAGCTCAACGAGACAGGGTTCTGGGGCCAACGTCCTGACTTTC. The encoded protein is CASSTRQGSGANVLTF.

The rearrangement uses TRBV7-2 and TRBJ2-2, with D uncertain. This CDR3 region has 14 residues. CDR1 and CDR2 from the germline V gene are SGHTA and FQGNSA. V was trimmed by 7 bases and J by 4 bases, leaving 13 bases between them. CDR3 amino acids: CASKTLSSTGELFF. As DNA, the CDR3 is TGTGCCAGCAAAACCCTCTCGTCCACCGGGGAGCTGTTTTTT.

V gene TRBV7-2 combines with J gene TRBJ1-1; D ambiguous. The CDR3 is made up of 15 amino acids. CDR1 is SGHTA and CDR2 is FQGNSA in the germline V gene. V lost 1 base and J lost 1, with 10 bases in between. The CDR3 sequence is CASSLGPSGNTEAFF. Here the CDR3 DNA reads TGTGCCAGCAGCTTAGGCCCGTCAGGGAACACTGAAGCTTTCTTT.